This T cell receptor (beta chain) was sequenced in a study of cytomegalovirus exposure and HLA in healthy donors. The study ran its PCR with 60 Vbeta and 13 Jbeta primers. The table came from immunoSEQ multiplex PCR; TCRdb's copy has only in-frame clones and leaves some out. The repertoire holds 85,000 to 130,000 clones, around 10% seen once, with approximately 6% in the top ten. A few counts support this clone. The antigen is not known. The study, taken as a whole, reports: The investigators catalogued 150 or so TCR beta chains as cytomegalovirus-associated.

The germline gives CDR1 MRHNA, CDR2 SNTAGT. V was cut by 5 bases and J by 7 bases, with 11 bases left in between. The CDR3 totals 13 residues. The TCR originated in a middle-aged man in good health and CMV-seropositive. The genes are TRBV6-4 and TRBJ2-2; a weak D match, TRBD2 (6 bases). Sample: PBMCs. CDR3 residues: CASSTGEGGELFF. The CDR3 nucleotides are TGTGCCAGCAGTACGGGAGAGGGCGGGGAGCTGTTTTTT.